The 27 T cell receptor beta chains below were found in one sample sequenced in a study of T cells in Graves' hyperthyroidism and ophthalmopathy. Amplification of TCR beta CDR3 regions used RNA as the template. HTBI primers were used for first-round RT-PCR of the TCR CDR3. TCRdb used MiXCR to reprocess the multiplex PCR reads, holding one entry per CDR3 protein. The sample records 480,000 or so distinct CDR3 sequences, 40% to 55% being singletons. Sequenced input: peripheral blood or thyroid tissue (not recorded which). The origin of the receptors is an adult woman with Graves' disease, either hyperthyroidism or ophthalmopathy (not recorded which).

CDR3: CASSLGGARLTF. CDR3 DNA sequence: TGTGCCAGCAGCTTAGGGGGGGCCCGCCTGACTTTC. This chain links TRBV11-2 with TRBJ2-6; D might be TRBD1 or TRBD2, each matching 6 bases. V was pared by 1 base and J by 15 bases, with 10 bases between. The germline V gene has CDR1 SGHAT and CDR2 FQNNGV. This CDR3 spans 12 amino acids.

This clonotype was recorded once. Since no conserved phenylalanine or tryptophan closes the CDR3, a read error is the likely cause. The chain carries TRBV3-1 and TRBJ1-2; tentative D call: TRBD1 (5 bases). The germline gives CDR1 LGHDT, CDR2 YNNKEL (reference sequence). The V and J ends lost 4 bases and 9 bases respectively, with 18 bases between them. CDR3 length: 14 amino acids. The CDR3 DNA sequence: TGTGCCAGCAGCCCCGAGACAGCTCCTATGCGCTACACCTGC. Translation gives CASSPETAPMRYTC.

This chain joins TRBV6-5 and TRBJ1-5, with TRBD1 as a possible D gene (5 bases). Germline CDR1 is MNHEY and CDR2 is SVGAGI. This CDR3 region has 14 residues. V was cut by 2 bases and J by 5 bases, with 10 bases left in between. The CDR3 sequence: CASSYLGRDQPQHF. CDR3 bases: TGTGCCAGCAGTTACCTGGGCAGGGATCAGCCCCAGCATTTT.

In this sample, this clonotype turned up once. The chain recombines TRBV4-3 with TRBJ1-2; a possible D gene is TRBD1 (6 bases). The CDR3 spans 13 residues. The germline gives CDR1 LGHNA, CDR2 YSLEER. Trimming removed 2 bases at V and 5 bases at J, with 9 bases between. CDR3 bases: TGCGCCAGCAGCCAAATGCAGGGGTATGGCTACACCTTC. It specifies CASSQMQGYGYTF.

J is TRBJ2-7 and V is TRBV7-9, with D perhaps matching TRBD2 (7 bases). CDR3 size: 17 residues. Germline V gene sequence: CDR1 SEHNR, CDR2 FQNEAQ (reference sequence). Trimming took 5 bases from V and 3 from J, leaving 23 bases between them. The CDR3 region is CASSQQGGGGILYEQYF. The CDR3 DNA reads TGTGCCAGCAGCCAACAGGGAGGGGGGGGAATCCTCTACGAGCAGTACTTC.

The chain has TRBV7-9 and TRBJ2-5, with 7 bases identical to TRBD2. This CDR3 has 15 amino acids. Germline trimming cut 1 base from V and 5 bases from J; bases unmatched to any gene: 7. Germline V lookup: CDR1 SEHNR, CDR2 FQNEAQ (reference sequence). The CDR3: CASSLESGRVETQYF. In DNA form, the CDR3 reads TGTGCCAGCAGCTTAGAGTCAGGGAGGGTGGAGACCCAGTACTTC. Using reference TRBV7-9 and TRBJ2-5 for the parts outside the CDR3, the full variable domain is DTGVSQNPRHKITKRGQNVTFRCDPISEHNRLYWYRQTLGQGPEFLTYFQNEAQLEKSRLLSDRFSAERPKGSFSTLEIQRTEQGDSAMYLCASSLESGRVETQYFGPGTRLLVL.

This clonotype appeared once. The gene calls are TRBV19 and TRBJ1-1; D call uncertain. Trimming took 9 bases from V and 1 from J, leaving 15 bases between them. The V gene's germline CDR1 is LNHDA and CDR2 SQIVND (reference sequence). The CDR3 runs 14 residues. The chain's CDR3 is CASRAGPWNTEAFF. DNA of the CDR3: TGTGCCAGCCGAGCGGGCCCATGGAACACTGAAGCTTTCTTT.

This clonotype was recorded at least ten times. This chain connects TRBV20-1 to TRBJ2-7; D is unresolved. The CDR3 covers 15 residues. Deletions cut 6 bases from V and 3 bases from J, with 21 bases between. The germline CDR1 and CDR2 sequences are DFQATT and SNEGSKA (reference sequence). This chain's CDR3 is CSAAIGSSDGYEQYF. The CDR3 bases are TGCAGTGCAGCGATCGGTAGTTCTGATGGCTACGAGCAGTACTTC.

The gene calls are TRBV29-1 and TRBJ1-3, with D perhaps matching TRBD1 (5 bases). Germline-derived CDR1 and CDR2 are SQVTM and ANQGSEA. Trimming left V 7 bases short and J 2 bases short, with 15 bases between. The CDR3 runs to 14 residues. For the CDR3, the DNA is TGCAGCGCTCGGGACGGATCAACTGGAAACACCATATATTTT. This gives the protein CSARDGSTGNTIYF.

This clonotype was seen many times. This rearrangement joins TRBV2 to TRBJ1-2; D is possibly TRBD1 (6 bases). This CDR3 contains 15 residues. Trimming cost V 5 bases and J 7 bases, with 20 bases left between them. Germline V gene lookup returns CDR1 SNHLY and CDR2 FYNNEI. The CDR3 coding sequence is TGTGCCAGCAGTTCGATTCGGGGGGGCGAACGTGGCTACACCTTC. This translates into CASSSIRGGERGYTF.

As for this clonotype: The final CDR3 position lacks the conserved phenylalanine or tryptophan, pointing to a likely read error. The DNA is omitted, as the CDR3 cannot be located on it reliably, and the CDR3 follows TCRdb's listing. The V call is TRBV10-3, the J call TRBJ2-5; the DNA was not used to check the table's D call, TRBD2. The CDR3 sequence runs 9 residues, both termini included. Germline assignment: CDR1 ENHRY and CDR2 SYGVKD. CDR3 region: CAISAGLAG.

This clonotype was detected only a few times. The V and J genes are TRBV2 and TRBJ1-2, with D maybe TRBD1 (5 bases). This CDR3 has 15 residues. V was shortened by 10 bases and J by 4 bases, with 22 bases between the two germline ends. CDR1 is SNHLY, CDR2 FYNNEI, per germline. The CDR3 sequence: CAIQQGSGRIYGYTF. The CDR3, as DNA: TGTGCCATCCAGCAGGGATCGGGACGGATCTATGGCTACACCTTC.

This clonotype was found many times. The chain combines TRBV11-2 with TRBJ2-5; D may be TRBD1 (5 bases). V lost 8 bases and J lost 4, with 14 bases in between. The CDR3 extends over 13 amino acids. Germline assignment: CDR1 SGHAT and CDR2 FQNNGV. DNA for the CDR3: TGTGCCAGCTCCGTCGCCAGGGTAGAGACCCAGTACTTC. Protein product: CASSVARVETQYF.

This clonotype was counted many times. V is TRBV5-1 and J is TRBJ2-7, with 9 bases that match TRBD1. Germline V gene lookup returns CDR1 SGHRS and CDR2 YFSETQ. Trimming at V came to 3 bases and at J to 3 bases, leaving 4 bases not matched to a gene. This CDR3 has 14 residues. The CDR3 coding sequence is TGCGCCAGCAGCTCCGGGACAGGGATCTACGAGCAGTACTTC. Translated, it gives CASSSGTGIYEQYF.

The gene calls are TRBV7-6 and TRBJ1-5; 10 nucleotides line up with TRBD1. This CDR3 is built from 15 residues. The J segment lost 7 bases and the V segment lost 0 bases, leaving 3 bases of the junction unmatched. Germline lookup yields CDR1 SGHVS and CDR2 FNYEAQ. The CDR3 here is CASSLAGTGVQPQHF. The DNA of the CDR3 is TGTGCCAGCAGCTTAGCCGGGACAGGGGTCCAGCCCCAGCATTTT.

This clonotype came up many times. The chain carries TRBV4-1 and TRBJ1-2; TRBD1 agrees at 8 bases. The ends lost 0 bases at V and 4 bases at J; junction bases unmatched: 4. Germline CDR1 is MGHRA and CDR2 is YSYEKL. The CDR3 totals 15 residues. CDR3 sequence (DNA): TGCGCCAGCAGCCAAGACGCACAGGGGGTCTATGGCTACACCTTC. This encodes CASSQDAQGVYGYTF.

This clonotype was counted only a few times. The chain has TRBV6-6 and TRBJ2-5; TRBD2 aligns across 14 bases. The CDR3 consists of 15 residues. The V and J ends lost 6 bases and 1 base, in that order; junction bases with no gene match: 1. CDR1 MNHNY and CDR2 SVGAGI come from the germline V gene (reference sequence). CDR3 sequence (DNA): TGTGCCAGCAGCGGACTAGCGGGGGGCCAAGAGACCCAGTACTTC. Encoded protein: CASSGLAGGQETQYF.

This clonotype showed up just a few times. In DNA, the CDR3 is TGTGCCAGTACCTCCGGACTAGCGGGCGGAACCGGGGAGCTGTTTTTT. Its translation: CASTSGLAGGTGELFF. This chain joins TRBV19 and TRBJ2-2; TRBD2 agrees at 11 bases. Germline loops: CDR1 LNHDA, CDR2 SQIVND (reference sequence). This CDR3 has 16 residues. V shed 7 bases, J shed 5 bases, and the junction held 9 bases outside the gene matches.

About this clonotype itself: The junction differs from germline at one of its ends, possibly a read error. For the CDR3, the DNA is TGTGCCAGCAGCCCCCCTTCGGGACAGGGAAGATTGGTCTTT. Its translation is CASSPPSGQGRLVF. The rearrangement joins TRBV11-2 to TRBJ1-4; 9 bases match TRBD1. This CDR3 comprises 14 residues. Germline V gene data show CDR1 as SGHAT and CDR2 as FQNNGV. Variable domain in full (rest from reference TRBV11-2 and TRBJ1-4): EAGVAQSPRYKIIEKRQSVAFWCNPISGHATLYWYQQILGQGPKLLIQFQNNGVVDDSQLPKDRFSAERLKGVDSTLKIQPAKLEDSAVYLCASSPPSGQGRLVFGSGTQLSVL.

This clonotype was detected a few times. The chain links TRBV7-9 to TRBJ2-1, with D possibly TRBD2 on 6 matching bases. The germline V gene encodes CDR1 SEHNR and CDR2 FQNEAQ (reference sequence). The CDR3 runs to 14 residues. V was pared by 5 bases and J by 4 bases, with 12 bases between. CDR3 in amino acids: CASSTWTIYNEQFF. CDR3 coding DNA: TGTGCCAGCAGCACGTGGACTATTTACAATGAGCAGTTCTTC.

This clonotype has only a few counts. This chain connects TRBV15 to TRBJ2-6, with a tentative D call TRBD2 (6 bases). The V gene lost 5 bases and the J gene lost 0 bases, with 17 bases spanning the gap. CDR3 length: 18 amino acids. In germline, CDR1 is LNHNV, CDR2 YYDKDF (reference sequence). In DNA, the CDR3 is TGTGCCACCAGCGGGAGGCACTCCCGAAGCTCTGGGGCCAACGTCCTGACTTTC. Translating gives CATSGRHSRSSGANVLTF.

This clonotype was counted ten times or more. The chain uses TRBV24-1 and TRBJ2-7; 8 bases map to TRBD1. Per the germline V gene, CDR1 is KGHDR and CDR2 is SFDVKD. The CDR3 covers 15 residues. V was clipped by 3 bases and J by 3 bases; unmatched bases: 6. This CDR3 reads CATSDPGQGDYEQYF. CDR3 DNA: TGTGCCACCAGTGATCCCGGACAGGGAGACTACGAGCAGTACTTC.

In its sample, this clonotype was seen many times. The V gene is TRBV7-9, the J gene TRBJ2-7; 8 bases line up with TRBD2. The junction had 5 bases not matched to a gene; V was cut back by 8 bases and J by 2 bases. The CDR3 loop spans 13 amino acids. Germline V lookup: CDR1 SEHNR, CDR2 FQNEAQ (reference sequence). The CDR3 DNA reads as TGTGCCAGCGGCTCCGGGAGGGCCTACGAGCAGTACTTC. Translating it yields CASGSGRAYEQYF.

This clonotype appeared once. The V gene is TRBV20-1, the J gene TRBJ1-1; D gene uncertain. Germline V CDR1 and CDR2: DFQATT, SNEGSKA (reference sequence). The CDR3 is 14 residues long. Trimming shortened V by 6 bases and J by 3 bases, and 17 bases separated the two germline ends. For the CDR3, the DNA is TGCAGTGCCAACCCTTACGAGGGTTACACTGAAGCTTTCTTT. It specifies CSANPYEGYTEAFF.

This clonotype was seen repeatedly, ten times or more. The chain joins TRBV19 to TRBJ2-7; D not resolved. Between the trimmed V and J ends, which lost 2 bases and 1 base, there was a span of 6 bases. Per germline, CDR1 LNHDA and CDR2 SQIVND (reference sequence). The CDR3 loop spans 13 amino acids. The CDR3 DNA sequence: TGTGCCAGTAGTATACAGATATCCTACGAGCAGTACTTC. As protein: CASSIQISYEQYF.

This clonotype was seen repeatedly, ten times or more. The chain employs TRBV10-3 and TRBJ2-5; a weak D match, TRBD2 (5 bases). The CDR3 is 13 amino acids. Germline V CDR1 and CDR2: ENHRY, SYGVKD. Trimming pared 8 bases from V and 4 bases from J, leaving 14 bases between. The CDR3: CAIQRGSAETQYF. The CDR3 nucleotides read TGTGCCATCCAACGGGGTTCGGCAGAGACCCAGTACTTC.

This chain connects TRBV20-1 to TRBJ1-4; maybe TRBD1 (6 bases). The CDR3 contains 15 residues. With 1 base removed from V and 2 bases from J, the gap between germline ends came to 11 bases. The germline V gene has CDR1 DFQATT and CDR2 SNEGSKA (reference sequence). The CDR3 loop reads CSARGGRGTNEKLFF. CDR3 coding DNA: TGCAGTGCTAGAGGCGGGAGGGGGACTAATGAAAAACTGTTTTTT.